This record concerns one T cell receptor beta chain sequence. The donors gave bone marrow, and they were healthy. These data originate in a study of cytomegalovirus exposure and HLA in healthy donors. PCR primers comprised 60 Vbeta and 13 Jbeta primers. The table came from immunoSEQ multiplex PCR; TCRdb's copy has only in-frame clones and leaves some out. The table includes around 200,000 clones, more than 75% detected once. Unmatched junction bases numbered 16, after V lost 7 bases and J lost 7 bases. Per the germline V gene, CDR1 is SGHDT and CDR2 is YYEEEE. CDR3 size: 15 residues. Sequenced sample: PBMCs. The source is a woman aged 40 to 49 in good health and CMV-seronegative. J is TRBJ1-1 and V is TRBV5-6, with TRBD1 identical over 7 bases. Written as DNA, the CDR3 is TGTGCCAGCCGCCGCGGGGGGCTTCCAGGGGGTGAAGCTTTCTTT. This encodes CASRRGGLPGGEAFF. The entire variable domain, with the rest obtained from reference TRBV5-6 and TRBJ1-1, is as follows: DAGVTQSPTHLIKTRGQQVTLRCSPKSGHDTVSWYQQALGQGPQFIFQYYEEEERQRGNFPDRFSGHQFPNYSSELNVNALLLGDSALYLCASRRGGLPGGEAFFGQGTRLTVV.